This T cell receptor beta chain was profiled in a study of blood T cell repertoires in COVID-19. Study at large: Whether acute or convalescent, the COVID-19 samples came from the United States, Italy and Spain. Nucleic acid was either cDNA or gDNA, and it came from T cells, B-cell-depleted T cells, or PBMCs.

In the authors' workflow: Reference gene primer amplification in the assay estimated nucleated cell counts. Repertoires were generated with immunoSEQ multiplex PCR, while TCRdb's copy carries only in-frame clones and drops some. For V, J and clone size, that table is used; D and trimming come from the DNA. The sample has roughly 200,000 clones, 82% seen once. This clone was counted between two and nine times. The Seattle patients, enrolled during active infection, were followed longitudinally. This receptor was taken from a woman aged 55-69 years with COVID-19, enrolled during active disease. Material: peripheral blood.

The CDR3 is CSVEDLVPGVWVYTEAFF. CDR3 in DNA: TGCAGCGTTGAAGATTTAGTTCCGGGGGTCTGGGTCTACACTGAAGCTTTCTTT. The chain carries TRBV29-1 and TRBJ1-1, with D maybe TRBD1 (5 bases). Per the germline V gene, CDR1 is SQVTM and CDR2 is ANQGSEA. V lost 0 bases to trimming and J lost 3 bases, with 23 bases between them. CDR3 length equals 18 residues. The variable domain in full, with the rest retrieved from reference TRBV29-1 and TRBJ1-1, is SAVISQKPSRDICQRGTSLTIQCQVDSQVTMMFWYRQQPGQSLTLIATANQGSEATYESGFVIDKFPISRPNLTFSTLTVSNMSPEDSSIYLCSVEDLVPGVWVYTEAFFGQGTRLTVV.